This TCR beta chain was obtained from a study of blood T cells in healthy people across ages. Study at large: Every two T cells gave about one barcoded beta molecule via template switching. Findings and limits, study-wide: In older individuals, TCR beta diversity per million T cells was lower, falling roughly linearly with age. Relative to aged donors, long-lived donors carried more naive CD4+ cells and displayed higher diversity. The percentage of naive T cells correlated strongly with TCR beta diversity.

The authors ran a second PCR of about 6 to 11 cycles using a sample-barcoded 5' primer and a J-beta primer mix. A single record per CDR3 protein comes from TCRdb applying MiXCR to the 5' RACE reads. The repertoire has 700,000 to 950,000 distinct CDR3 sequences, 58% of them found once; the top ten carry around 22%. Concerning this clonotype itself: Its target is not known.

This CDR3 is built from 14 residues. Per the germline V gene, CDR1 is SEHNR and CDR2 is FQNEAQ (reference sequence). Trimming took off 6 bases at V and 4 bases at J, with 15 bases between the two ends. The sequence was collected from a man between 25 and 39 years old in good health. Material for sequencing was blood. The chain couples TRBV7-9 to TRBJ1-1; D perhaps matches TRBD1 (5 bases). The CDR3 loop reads CASRGVGGRTEAFF. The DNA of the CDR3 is TGTGCCAGCAGGGGGGTCGGCGGGCGCACTGAAGCTTTCTTT.